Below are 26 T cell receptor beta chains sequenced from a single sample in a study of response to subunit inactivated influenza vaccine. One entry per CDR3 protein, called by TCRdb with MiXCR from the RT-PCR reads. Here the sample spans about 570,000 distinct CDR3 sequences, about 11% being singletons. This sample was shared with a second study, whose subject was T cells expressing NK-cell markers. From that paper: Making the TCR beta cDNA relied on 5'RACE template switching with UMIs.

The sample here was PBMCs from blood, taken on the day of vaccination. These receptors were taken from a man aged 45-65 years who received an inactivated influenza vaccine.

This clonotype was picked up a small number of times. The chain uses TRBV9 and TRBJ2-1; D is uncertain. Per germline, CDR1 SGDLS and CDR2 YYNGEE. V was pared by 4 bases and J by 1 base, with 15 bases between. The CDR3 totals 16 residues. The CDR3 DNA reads TGTGCCAGCAGCACCCGTTTGGTAGGGTCCTACAATGAGCAGTTCTTC. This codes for CASSTRLVGSYNEQFF.

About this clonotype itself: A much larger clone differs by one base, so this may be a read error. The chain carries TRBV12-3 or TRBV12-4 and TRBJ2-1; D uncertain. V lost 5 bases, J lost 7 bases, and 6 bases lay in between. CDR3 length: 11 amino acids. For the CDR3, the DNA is TGTGCCAGCAGTATCAAGAATGAGCAGTTCTTC. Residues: CASSIKNEQFF.

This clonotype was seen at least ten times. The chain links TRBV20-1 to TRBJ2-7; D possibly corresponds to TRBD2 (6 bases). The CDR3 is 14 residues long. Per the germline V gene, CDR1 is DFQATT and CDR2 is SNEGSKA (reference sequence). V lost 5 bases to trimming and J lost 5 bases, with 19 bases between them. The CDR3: CSASSEEGLNEQYF. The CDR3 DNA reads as TGCAGTGCTTCCTCAGAGGAGGGTCTCAACGAGCAGTACTTC.

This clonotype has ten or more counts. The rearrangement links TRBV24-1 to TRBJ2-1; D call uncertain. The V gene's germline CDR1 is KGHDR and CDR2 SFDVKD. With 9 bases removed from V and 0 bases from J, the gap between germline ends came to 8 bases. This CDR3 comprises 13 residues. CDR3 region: CATGPDSYNEQFF. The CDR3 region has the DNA TGTGCCACCGGTCCCGACTCCTACAATGAGCAGTTCTTC.

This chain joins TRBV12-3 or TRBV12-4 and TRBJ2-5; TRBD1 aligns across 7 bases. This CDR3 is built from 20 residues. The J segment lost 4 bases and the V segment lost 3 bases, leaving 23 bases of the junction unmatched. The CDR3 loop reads CASSLSWTGDRRASLETQYF. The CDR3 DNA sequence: TGTGCCAGCAGTTTGAGTTGGACAGGTGATCGCAGGGCATCACTAGAGACCCAGTACTTC.

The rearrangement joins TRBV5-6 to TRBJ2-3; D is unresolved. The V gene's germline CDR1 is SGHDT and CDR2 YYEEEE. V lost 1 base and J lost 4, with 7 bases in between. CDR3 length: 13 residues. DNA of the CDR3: TGTGCCAGCAGCTTGTGGGGTCCAGATACGCAGTATTTT. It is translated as CASSLWGPDTQYF.

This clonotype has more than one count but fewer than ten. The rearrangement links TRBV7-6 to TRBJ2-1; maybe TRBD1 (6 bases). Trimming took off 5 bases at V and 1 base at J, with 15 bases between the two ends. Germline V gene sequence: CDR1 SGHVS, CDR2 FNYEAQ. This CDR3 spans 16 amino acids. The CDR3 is CASSALDRASYNEQFF. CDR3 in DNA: TGTGCCAGCAGCGCCCTGGACAGAGCTTCCTACAATGAGCAGTTCTTC.

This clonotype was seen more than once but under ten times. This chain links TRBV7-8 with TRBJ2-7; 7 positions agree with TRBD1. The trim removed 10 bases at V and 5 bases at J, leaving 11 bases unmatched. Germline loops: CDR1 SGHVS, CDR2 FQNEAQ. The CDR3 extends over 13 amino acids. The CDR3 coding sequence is TGTGCCACCCAAACAGGGGTAGGCCACGAGCAGTACTTC. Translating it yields CATQTGVGHEQYF.

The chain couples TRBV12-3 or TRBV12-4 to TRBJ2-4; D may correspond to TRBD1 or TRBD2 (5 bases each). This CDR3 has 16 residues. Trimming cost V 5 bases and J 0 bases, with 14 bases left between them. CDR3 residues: CASSLGTILAKNIQYF. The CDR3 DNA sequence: TGTGCCAGCAGTCTCGGGACGATACTAGCCAAAAACATTCAGTACTTC.

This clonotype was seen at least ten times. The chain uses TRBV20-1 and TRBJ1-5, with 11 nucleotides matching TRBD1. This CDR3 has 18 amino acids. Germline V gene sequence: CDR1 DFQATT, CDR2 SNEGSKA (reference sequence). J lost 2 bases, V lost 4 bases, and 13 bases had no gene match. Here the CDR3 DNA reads TGCAGTGCTATATCCCGGGACAGGGGGATGAGGGGCAATCAGCCCCAGCATTTT. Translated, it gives CSAISRDRGMRGNQPQHF.

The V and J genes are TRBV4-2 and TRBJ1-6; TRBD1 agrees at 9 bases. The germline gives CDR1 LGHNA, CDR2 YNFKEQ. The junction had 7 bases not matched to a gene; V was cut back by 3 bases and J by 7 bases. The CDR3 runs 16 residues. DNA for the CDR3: TGTGCCAGCAGCCATCGCCTTGGACAGGGGAATTCACCCCTCCACTTT. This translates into CASSHRLGQGNSPLHF.

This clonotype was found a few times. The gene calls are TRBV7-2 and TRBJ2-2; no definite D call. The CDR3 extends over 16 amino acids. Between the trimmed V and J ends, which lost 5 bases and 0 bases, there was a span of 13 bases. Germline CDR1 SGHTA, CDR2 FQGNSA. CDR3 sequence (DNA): TGTGCCAGCAGCCCTCGGACGGCAGCGAACACCGGGGAGCTGTTTTTT. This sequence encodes CASSPRTAANTGELFF. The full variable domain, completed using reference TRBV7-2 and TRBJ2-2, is GAGVSQSPSNKVTEKGKDVELRCDPISGHTALYWYRQSLGQGLEFLIYFQGNSAPDKSGLPSDRFSAERTGGSVSTLTIQRTQQEDSAVYLCASSPRTAANTGELFFGEGSRLTVL.

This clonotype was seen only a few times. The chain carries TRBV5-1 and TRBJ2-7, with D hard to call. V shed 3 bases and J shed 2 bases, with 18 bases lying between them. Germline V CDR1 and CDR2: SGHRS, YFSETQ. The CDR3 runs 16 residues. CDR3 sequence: CASSWVHRVDPYEQYF. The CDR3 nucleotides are TGCGCCAGCAGCTGGGTCCACCGGGTCGACCCCTACGAGCAGTACTTC.

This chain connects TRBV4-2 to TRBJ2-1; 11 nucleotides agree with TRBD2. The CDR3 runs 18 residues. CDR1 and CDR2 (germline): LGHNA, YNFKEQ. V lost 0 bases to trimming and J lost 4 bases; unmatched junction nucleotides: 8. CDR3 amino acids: CASSQDGTSGGHYNEQFF. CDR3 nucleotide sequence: TGTGCCAGCAGCCAAGACGGAACTAGCGGGGGCCATTACAATGAGCAGTTCTTC.

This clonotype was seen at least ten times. In nucleotides, the CDR3 is TGTGCCAGCAGCTCACAGGGGGTCTTCGCTGAAGCTTTCTTT. As protein: CASSSQGVFAEAFF. The chain is built from TRBV11-2 and TRBJ1-1; 8 nucleotides line up with TRBD1. This CDR3 has 14 amino acids. With V trimmed by 4 bases and J by 6 bases, 7 bases remained unmatched. CDR1 and CDR2 (germline): SGHAT, FQNNGV. Combining the CDR3 with reference TRBV11-2 and TRBJ1-1 gives the whole variable domain EAGVAQSPRYKIIEKRQSVAFWCNPISGHATLYWYQQILGQGPKLLIQFQNNGVVDDSQLPKDRFSAERLKGVDSTLKIQPAKLEDSAVYLCASSSQGVFAEAFFGQGTRLTVV.

CDR3 amino acids: CASREAGTGGQGQYF. CDR3 sequence (DNA): TGCGCCAGCAGAGAAGCCGGGACAGGGGGTCAGGGGCAGTATTTT. The rearrangement joins TRBV5-1 to TRBJ2-3, with 11 bases lining up with TRBD1. Germline CDR1 and CDR2: SGHRS and YFSETQ. CDR3 length equals 15 residues. V trimming: 5 bases; J trimming: 11 bases; junction bases outside the gene matches: 13.

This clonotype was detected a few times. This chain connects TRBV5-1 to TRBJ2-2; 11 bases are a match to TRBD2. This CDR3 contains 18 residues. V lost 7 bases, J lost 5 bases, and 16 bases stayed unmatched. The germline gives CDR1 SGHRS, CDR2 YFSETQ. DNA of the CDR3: TGCGCCAGCTCCTCGGTGGCTAGCGGGAGGATTGGGACCGGGGAGCTGTTTTTT. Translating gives CASSSVASGRIGTGELFF.

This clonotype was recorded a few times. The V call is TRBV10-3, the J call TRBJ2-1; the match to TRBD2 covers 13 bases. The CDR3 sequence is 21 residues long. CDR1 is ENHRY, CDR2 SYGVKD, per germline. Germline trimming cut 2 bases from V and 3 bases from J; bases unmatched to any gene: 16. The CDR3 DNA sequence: TGTGCCATCAGTGAGCGGAACCTAGGCGGACTAGCGGGAGTAGGCTACAATGAGCAGTTCTTC. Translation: CAISERNLGGLAGVGYNEQFF.

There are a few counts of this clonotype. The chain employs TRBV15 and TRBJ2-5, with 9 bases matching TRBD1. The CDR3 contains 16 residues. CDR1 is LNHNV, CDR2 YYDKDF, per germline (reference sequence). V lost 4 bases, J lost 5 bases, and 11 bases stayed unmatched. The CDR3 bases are TGTGCCACCAGCAACGAGGGAGACAGGGGGGGGGAGACCCAGTACTTC. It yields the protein CATSNEGDRGGETQYF. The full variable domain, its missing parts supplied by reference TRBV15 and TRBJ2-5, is DAMVIQNPRYQVTQFGKPVTLSCSQTLNHNVMYWYQQKSSQAPKLLFHYYDKDFNNEADTPDNFQSRRPNTSFCFLDIRSPGLGDTAMYLCATSNEGDRGGETQYFGPGTRLLVL.

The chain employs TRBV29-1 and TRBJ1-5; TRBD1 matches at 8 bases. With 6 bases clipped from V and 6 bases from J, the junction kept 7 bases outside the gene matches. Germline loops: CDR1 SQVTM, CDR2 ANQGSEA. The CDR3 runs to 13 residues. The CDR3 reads CSVRQGSGQPQHF. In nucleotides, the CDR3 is TGCAGCGTGAGACAGGGGTCTGGTCAGCCCCAGCATTTT.

CDR3 in amino acids: CASSQGTEETQYF. The CDR3 DNA is TGCGCCAGCAGCCAAGGGACAGAAGAGACCCAGTACTTC. The rearrangement joins TRBV4-3 to TRBJ2-5; possible D gene TRBD1, 6 bases. V gave up 1 base and J gave up 3 bases, with 6 bases separating them. The CDR3 runs to 13 residues. Germline V lookup: CDR1 LGHNA, CDR2 YSLEER.

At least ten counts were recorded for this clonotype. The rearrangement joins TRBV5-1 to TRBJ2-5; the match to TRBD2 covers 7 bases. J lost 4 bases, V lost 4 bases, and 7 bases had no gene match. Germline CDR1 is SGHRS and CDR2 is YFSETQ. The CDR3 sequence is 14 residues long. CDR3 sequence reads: CASSRIAGPETQYF. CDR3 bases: TGCGCCAGCAGCCGGATAGCGGGCCCAGAGACCCAGTACTTC.

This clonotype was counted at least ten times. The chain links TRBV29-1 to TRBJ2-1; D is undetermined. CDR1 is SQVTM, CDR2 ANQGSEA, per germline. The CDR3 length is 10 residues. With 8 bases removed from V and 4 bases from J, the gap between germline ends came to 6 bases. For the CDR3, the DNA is TGCAGCCCAGATTACAATGAGCAGTTCTTC. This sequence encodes CSPDYNEQFF.

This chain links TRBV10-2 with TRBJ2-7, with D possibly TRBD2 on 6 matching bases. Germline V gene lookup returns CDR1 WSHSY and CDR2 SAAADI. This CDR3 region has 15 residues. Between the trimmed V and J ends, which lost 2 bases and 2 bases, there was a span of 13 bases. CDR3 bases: TGCGCCAGCAGTGAGGGAGGGGTCCTACCCTACGAGCAGTACTTC. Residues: CASSEGGVLPYEQYF.

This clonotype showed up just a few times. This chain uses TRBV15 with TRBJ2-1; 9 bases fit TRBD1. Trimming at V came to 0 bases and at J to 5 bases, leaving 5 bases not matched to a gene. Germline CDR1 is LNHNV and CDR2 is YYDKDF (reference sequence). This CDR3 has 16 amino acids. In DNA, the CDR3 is TGTGCCACCAGCAGAGAAGCACAGGGGGCTGACAATGAGCAGTTCTTC. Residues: CATSREAQGADNEQFF. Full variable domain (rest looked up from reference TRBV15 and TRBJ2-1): DAMVIQNPRYQVTQFGKPVTLSCSQTLNHNVMYWYQQKSSQAPKLLFHYYDKDFNNEADTPDNFQSRRPNTSFCFLDIRSPGLGDTAMYLCATSREAQGADNEQFFGPGTRLTVL.

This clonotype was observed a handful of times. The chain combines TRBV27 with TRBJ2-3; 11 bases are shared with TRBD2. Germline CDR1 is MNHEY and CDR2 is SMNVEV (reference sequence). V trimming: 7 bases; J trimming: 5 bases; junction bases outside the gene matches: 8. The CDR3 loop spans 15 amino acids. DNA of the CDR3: TGTGCCAGCAAATTTACTAGCGGGGGTCTAGATACGCAGTATTTT. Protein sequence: CASKFTSGGLDTQYF.